This T cell receptor beta chain was retrieved from a study of identical twins. The CDR3 covers 16 residues. The trim removed 3 bases at V and 4 bases at J, leaving 8 bases unmatched. Germline lookup yields CDR1 LGHNA and CDR2 YSLEER. Broader study findings: It was cross-sectional statistical analysis, not following the same donors, that the conclusions relied on.

One entry per CDR3 protein results from TCRdb running MiXCR on the 5' RACE reads. The profile shows hundreds of thousands of distinct CDR3 sequences, 9.4% of them singletons. This clonotype was detected a few times. Its specificity is not known. The chain uses TRBV4-3 and TRBJ2-1; 8 nucleotides align to TRBD1. This receptor was taken from a woman between 18 and 29 years old in good health. Material: memory (CD45RO+) T cells sorted from blood. The CDR3 DNA is TGCGCCAGCAGCCACCAGGCAGGACAGGGATACAATGAGCAGTTCTTC. Amino acid sequence: CASSHQAGQGYNEQFF.